This TCR beta chain was documented in a study of blood T cell repertoires in COVID-19. The CDR3 consists of 14 residues. CDR1 and CDR2 from the germline V gene are SGDLS and YYNGEE. Trimming left V 7 bases short and J 5 bases short, with 17 bases between. Residents of approximately 25 US areas, aged roughly 18 to 89 years, made up the participants. Participant-reported clinical history was the basis for cohort assignment. Authors' processing steps: How many nucleated cells were present was estimated from reference gene primer amplification. The repertoire was sequenced with immunoSEQ multiplex PCR; TCRdb's copy has only in-frame clones and lacks some. From that table come the V and J calls and clone size; the DNA was used to work out D and trimming. The repertoire holds 100,000 to 150,000 clones, with 70% to 90% as singletons.

The receptor's source is a woman aged 45-60 years who had recovered from COVID-19. Specimen: PBMCs or T cells enriched from blood (not recorded which). The V call is TRBV9, the J call TRBJ2-3; tentative D call: TRBD1 (6 bases). The DNA for the CDR3 is TGTGCCAGCGGTAAGGGGGAATCGGGAGATACGCAGTATTTT. This sequence encodes CASGKGESGDTQYF.